This is a list of T cell receptor beta chains from one sample in a study of T-cell memory formation after mild COVID-19. TCRdb re-derived calls from the 5' RACE reads in MiXCR, one entry per CDR3 protein. The profile covers around 340,000 distinct CDR3 sequences, with approximately 15% appearing a single time and about 20% taken by the ten largest. Sequenced material: PBMCs or a T cell subset sorted from them (not recorded which). Receptor source: a man younger than 35 who had mild COVID-19 (a few samples of this study predate the infection). Cell type and time point are not known. The CDR3 runs from the conserved cysteine through the conserved F or W. D genes are given only for firm matches. Expanded clones get a size class; other rows say once, few or many, or leave the size out.

D	V	size	J	DNA	CDR3
TRBD2	TRBV7-2	.	TRBJ2-5	TGTGCCAGCAGCTTACGCACTAGCGGGGGGACCCAGTACTTC	CASSLRTSGGTQYF
TRBD1	TRBV24-1	few	TRBJ2-5	TGTGCCACCAGTGTAACAGGGGGTGGGGAGACCCAGTACTTC	CATSVTGGGETQYF
.	TRBV6-1	.	TRBJ1-5	TGTGCCAGCAGCGCCGGGACGGCTAGCAATCAGCCCCAGCATTTT	CASSAGTASNQPQHF
.	TRBV29-1	few	TRBJ2-5	TGCAGCGGGGTTAGTGAGACCCAGTACTTC	CSGVSETQYF
.	TRBV5-1	many	TRBJ2-1	TGCGCCAGCAGCTTGGAGGCGGGGTCGCAGTTCTTC	CASSLEAGSQFF
.	TRBV7-2	many	TRBJ2-3	TGTGCCAGCAGCCAGGACAGTCCCGCGGATACGCAGTATTTT	CASSQDSPADTQYF
TRBD1	TRBV7-9	few	TRBJ2-2	TGTGCCAGCAACAGCAGGGGGTGGACCGGGGAGCTGTTTTTT	CASNSRGWTGELFF
.	TRBV11-2	.	TRBJ1-1	TGTGCCAGCAGCTCGTTCGCGGCGGACACTGAAGCTTTCTTT	CASSSFAADTEAFF
.	TRBV7-2	.	TRBJ2-5	TGTGCCAGCAGCCCGAGGCGGGCCCCCCAGTACTTC	CASSPRRAPQYF
TRBD1	TRBV5-5	few	TRBJ1-1	TGTGCCAGCAGGCGAAAGACAGGGGGTGAAATGAACACTGAAGCTTTCTTT	CASRRKTGGEMNTEAFF
.	TRBV27	few	TRBJ1-2	TGTGCCAGCAGTTTATCACCCAGGGCCACTAACTATGGCTACACCTTC	CASSLSPRATNYGYTF
.	TRBV6-1	.	TRBJ1-5	TGTGCCAGCAGTATACGAGAAAGCAATCAGCCCCAGCATTTT	CASSIRESNQPQHF
.	TRBV7-9	.	TRBJ1-5	TGTGCCAGCAGCGGAGGCGGTAGCAATCAGCCCCAGCATTTT	CASSGGGSNQPQHF
.	TRBV6-2/TRBV6-3	many	TRBJ2-3	TGTGCCAGCAGTTCCCCAGGCACAGATACGCAGTATTTT	CASSSPGTDTQYF
.	TRBV20-1	.	TRBJ1-1	TGCAGTGCTCTTCGGGGTTTTGGCACTGAAGCTTTCTTT	CSALRGFGTEAFF
.	TRBV7-2	.	TRBJ2-4	TGTGCCAGCGGGTTGAGGGGAGCCAAAAACATTCAGTACTTC	CASGLRGAKNIQYF
.	TRBV29-1	few	TRBJ2-1	TGCAGCGTTGAAGGCCCTGGGATTGAGCAGTTCTTC	CSVEGPGIEQFF
.	TRBV4-1	few	TRBJ1-1	TGCGCCAGCAGCCAAGATAGGCTTCGGGGGAACACTGAAGCTTTCTTT	CASSQDRLRGNTEAFF
.	TRBV7-9	.	TRBJ1-2	TGTGCCAGCAGCTTCTCCCGGAACCCTAACTATGGCTACACCTTC	CASSFSRNPNYGYTF
.	TRBV4-1	.	TRBJ1-2	TGCGCCAGCAGCCAAGGAGATCGACTCTCTAGCTATGGCTACACCTTC	CASSQGDRLSSYGYTF
.	TRBV5-1	few	TRBJ2-5	TGCGCCAGCAGCTTGGAGCCGGGGACGGTCCAAGAGACCCAGTACTTC	CASSLEPGTVQETQYF
.	TRBV12-3/TRBV12-4	few	TRBJ1-4	TGTGCCAGCAGTCAAACAGAGATCCGGGAAAAACTGTTTTTT	CASSQTEIREKLFF
.	TRBV5-1	.	TRBJ1-1	TGCGCCAGCACGTTTACCACTGATAACACTGAAGCTTTCTTT	CASTFTTDNTEAFF
.	TRBV7-6	.	TRBJ2-1	TGTGCCAGCAGCTTAGCTCTCGACAGATACAATGAGCAGTTCTTC	CASSLALDRYNEQFF
TRBD1	TRBV12-3/TRBV12-4	.	TRBJ2-5	TGTGCCAGCAGCCAAGGACAGGCGGAATACCAAGAGACCCAGTACTTC	CASSQGQAEYQETQYF
TRBD2	TRBV29-1	few	TRBJ2-3	TGCAGCGTTGGGCGACTAGCGGGGGGGACCACAGATACGCAGTATTTT	CSVGRLAGGTTDTQYF
.	TRBV4-1	.	TRBJ1-1	TGCGCCAGCAGCCGGCCATTGGGGGCCCTTGGCACTGAAGCTTTCTTT	CASSRPLGALGTEAFF
TRBD1	TRBV3-1	.	TRBJ2-4	TGTGCCAGCAGCCAAGATCGTTCCAGGGGGCACATTCAGTACTTC	CASSQDRSRGHIQYF
.	TRBV12-3/TRBV12-4	.	TRBJ1-6	TGTGCCAGCAGTTCAACCCCTTCCCCCCTCCACTTT	CASSSTPSPLHF
.	TRBV6-5	many	TRBJ2-6	TGTGCCAGCGGGCTGTCTGGGGCCAACGTCCTGACTTTC	CASGLSGANVLTF
.	TRBV29-1	.	TRBJ1-1	TGCAGCACGCGGGGTACAGGGCGAACTGAAGCTTTCTTT	CSTRGTGRTEAFF
TRBD1	TRBV7-9	few	TRBJ1-5	TGTGCCAGCAGCTTTGGTGCAGGGGGCTCGGGACAGCCCCAGCATTTT	CASSFGAGGSGQPQHF
.	TRBV7-3	many	TRBJ2-4	TGTGCCAGCAGCTTAACATCCAAAAACATTCAGTACTTC	CASSLTSKNIQYF
.	TRBV4-3	few	TRBJ1-5	TGCGCCAGCAGCCAAGATCTCAGGGGACACAATCAGCCCCAGCATTTT	CASSQDLRGHNQPQHF
TRBD1	TRBV29-1	many	TRBJ2-7	TGCAGCGTCGCAACACAGGGGGCGGTGGGAGAGCAGTACTTC	CSVATQGAVGEQYF
.	TRBV7-9	few	TRBJ1-5	TGTGCCAGCAGTCCAGGCGGACGGCAGAATCAGCCCCAGCATTTT	CASSPGGRQNQPQHF
TRBD1	TRBV7-9	.	TRBJ1-6	TGTGCCAGCACAGACAGGGCTTCACCCCTCCACTTT	CASTDRASPLHF
TRBD2	TRBV20-1	few	TRBJ2-5	TGCAGTGCTAGATATCGGGAGGCTGGAGAGACCCAGTACTTC	CSARYREAGETQYF
.	TRBV7-2	many	TRBJ2-4	TGTGCCAGCAGCCCCCCGTTAAAAAACATTCAGTACTTC	CASSPPLKNIQYF
.	TRBV6-6	few	TRBJ1-2	TGTGCCAGCAGTTACAGGGGATCAGGAAACTATGGCTACACCTTC	CASSYRGSGNYGYTF
TRBD2	TRBV10-3	many	TRBJ2-2	TGTGCCATCAGTGGCCCCCGACTAGCGGGGGACACCGGGGAGCTGTTTTTT	CAISGPRLAGDTGELFF
.	TRBV3-2	many	TRBJ2-3	TGTGCCAGCAGCCAAGAAGAATTACAGGACTACACAGATACGCAGTATTTT	CASSQEELQDYTDTQYF
.	TRBV12-3/TRBV12-4	few	TRBJ2-7	TGTGCCAGCAAAACCTCCGGGGCCCCTCCCGAGCAGTACTTC	CASKTSGAPPEQYF
.	TRBV7-9	many	TRBJ1-5	TGTGCCAGCAGCTCAAGGTGGAATCAGCCCCAGCATTTT	CASSSRWNQPQHF
.	TRBV12-3/TRBV12-4	many	TRBJ1-1	TGTGCCAGCAGTTTACAGAACACTGAAGCTTTCTTT	CASSLQNTEAFF
TRBD1	TRBV28	.	TRBJ1-5	TGTGCCAGCAGCCTAGGGGGCCGGCCCCAGCATTTT	CASSLGGRPQHF
.	TRBV9	.	TRBJ2-3	TGTGCCAGCAGCGTAGCTATAGGTACAGATACGCAGTATTTT	CASSVAIGTDTQYF
.	TRBV5-1	many	TRBJ2-5	TGTGCCAGCAGTAGGGGACTCCAAGAGACCCAGTACTTC	CASSRGLQETQYF
TRBD2	TRBV5-1	.	TRBJ2-1	TGCGCCAGCAGCATACAAGCGGGGGGGCCTGAGCAGTTCTTC	CASSIQAGGPEQFF
.	TRBV13	few	TRBJ2-3	TGTGCCAGCAGCTTAGATCCTAGCTGGGGAGGTACGCAGTATTTT	CASSLDPSWGGTQYF
TRBD1	TRBV6-5	.	TRBJ1-1	TGTGCCAGCAGGCCAACCGGGACAGGGGCTTCGTGGGCTTTCTTT	CASRPTGTGASWAFF
TRBD2	TRBV7-9	many	TRBJ2-3	TGTGCCAGCAGCTCCACTCGACTAGCGGTTATCACAGATACGCAGTATTTT	CASSSTRLAVITDTQYF
.	TRBV18	.	TRBJ2-7	TGTGCCAGCTCACTGGTGGAGCGGGCCTACGAGCAGTACTTC	CASSLVERAYEQYF
.	TRBV11-2	once	TRBJ2-7	TGTGCCAGCAGCTACCGGGACTCCTACGAGCAGTACTTC	CASSYRDSYEQYF